Below are 11 T cell receptor beta chains sequenced from a single sample in a study of monozygotic twins with inflammatory bowel disease. No DNA is given; TCRdb re-called the 5' RACE reads and lists each CDR3 protein once. This repertoire includes fewer than 550,000 distinct CDR3 sequences. Sequencing was done on a sample of blood. The receptors originated from a human donor with ulcerative colitis or Crohn's disease, or a healthy co-twin of an affected twin (not recorded which).

The chain employs TRBV4-1 and TRBJ1-5. This CDR3 spans 15 amino acids. The germline V gene has CDR1 MGHRA and CDR2 YSYEKL. CDR3 residues: CASSHGPFGDQPQHF.

The genes are TRBV3-1 and TRBJ2-2; TCRdb's D call of TRBD2 is untestable without DNA. CDR3 length: 15 residues. Germline-derived CDR1 and CDR2 are LGHDT and YNNKEL (reference sequence). CDR3: CASSSWAPNTGELFF.

The chain has TRBV7-2 and TRBJ2-7; the D gene TCRdb calls, TRBD1, cannot be checked with no DNA. CDR1 is SGHTA and CDR2 is FQGNSA in the germline V gene. The CDR3 has 14 residues. The CDR3 spells CASSFHGGNYEQYF.

This chain joins TRBV11-2 and TRBJ1-1. The CDR3 has 13 residues. From germline, CDR1 is SGHAT and CDR2 FQNNGV. CDR3 sequence: CASSPAPGPEAFF.

The rearrangement uses TRBV15 and TRBJ2-6; the D gene TCRdb calls, TRBD1, cannot be checked with no DNA. The V gene's germline CDR1 is LNHNV and CDR2 YYDKDF (reference sequence). The length of the CDR3 is 18 residues. The chain's CDR3 is CATSSSGQVLSGANVLTF.

The CDR3 sequence is CASSFSGGSSYEQYF. This chain links TRBV13 with TRBJ2-7; TCRdb gives TRBD2 as the D gene, but with no DNA this cannot be confirmed. Germline V gene data show CDR1 as PRHDT and CDR2 as FYEKMQ (reference sequence). The CDR3 is 15 amino acids.

The CDR3 protein is CASSYVGTGMNEKLFF. This chain uses TRBV6-5 with TRBJ1-4; there is no DNA to check the TCRdb D call of TRBD1. Germline values: CDR1 MNHEY, CDR2 SVGAGI. This CDR3 has 16 residues.

This chain connects TRBV7-9 to TRBJ1-4. This CDR3 has 16 residues. From germline, CDR1 is SEHNR and CDR2 FQNEAQ (reference sequence). The CDR3 loop is CASSTSHSASNEKLFF.

This chain links TRBV5-1 with TRBJ2-1; no DNA is available, so the TRBD2 call from TCRdb remains unchecked. The CDR3 loop spans 18 amino acids. The germline CDR1 and CDR2 sequences are SGHRS and YFSETQ. The CDR3 reads CASSGLAGGGSSYNEQFF.

The chain has TRBV5-1 and TRBJ2-7; the D call from TCRdb, TRBD2, cannot be confirmed without DNA. Germline V gene sequence: CDR1 SGHRS, CDR2 YFSETQ. The CDR3 has 17 residues. The CDR3 reads CASSPRGTSGSPREQYF. The full variable domain, rest sourced from reference TRBV5-1 and TRBJ2-7, is KAGVTQTPRYLIKTRGQQVTLSCSPISGHRSVSWYQQTPGQGLQFLFEYFSETQRNKGNFPGRFSGRQFSNSRSEMNVSTLELGDSALYLCASSPRGTSGSPREQYFGPGTRLTVT.

The chain has TRBV5-1 and TRBJ1-1; TCRdb picks TRBD1, but there is no DNA to check that call. The CDR3 is 12 amino acids. CDR1 SGHRS and CDR2 YFSETQ come from the germline V gene. The CDR3 sequence: CASSATTGEAFF.